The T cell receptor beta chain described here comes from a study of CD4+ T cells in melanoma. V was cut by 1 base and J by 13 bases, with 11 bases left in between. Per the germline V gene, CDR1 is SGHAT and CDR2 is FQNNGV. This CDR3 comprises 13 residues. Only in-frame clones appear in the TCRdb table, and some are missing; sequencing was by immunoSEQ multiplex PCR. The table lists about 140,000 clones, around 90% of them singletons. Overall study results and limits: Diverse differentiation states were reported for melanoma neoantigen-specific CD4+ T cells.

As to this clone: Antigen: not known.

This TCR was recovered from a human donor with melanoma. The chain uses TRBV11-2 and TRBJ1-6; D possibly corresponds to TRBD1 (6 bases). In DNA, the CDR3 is TGTGCCAGCAGCTTAGCCACAGGGCTGCCCCTCCACTTT. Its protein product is CASSLATGLPLHF. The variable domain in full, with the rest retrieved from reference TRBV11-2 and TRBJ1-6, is EAGVAQSPRYKIIEKRQSVAFWCNPISGHATLYWYQQILGQGPKLLIQFQNNGVVDDSQLPKDRFSAERLKGVDSTLKIQPAKLEDSAVYLCASSLATGLPLHFGNGTRLTVT.